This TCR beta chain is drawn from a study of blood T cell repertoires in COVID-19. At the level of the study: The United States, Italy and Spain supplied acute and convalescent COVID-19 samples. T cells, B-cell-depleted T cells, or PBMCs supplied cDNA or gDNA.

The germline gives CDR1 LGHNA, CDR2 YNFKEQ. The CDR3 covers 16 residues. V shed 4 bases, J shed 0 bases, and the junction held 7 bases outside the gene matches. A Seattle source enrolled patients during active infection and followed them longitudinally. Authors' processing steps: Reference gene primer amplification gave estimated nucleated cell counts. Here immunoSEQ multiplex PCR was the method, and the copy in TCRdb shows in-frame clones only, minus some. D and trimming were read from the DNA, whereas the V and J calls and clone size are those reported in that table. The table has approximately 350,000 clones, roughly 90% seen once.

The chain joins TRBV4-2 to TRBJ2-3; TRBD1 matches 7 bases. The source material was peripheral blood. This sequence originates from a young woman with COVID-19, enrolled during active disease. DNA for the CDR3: TGTGCCAGCAGCCTAACGAGGGACAGTAGCACAGATACGCAGTATTTT. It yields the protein CASSLTRDSSTDTQYF.